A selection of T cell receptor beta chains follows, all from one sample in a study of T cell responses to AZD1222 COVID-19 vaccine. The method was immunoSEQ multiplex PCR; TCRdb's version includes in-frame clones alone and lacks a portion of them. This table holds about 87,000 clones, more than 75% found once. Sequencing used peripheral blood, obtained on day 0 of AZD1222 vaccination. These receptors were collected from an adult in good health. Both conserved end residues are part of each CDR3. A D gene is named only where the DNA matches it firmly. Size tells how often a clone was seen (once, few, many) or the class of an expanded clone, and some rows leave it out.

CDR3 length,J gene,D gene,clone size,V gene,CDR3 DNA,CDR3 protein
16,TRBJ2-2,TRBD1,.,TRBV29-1,TGCAGCGTGACAGGGACCGGGACAGGGTTCGCCGGGGAGCTGTTTTTT,CSVTGTGTGFAGELFF
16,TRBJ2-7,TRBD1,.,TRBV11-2,TGTGCCAGCAGCTTAGGGGACAGGGTCGCGGCCTACGAGCAGTACTTC,CASSLGDRVAAYEQYF
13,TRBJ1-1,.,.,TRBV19,TGTGCCAGTAGTATAATGGAGGGGCGTGAAGCTTTCTTT,CASSIMEGREAFF
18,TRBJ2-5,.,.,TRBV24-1,TGTGCCACCAGTGATTTGGGCTTAAGAGCGGGTAGACAAGAGACCCAGTACTTC,CATSDLGLRAGRQETQYF
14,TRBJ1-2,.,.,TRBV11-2,TGTGCCAGCAGCTTAGGCAGGGCTGGCTATGGCTACACCTTC,CASSLGRAGYGYTF
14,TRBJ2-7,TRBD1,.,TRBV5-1,TGCGCCAGCAGCTTGGGACAGGGGTCCTACGAGCAGTACTTC,CASSLGQGSYEQYF
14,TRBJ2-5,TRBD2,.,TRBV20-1,TGCAGTGCTAGTTACGGGAGGGCCCGGGAGACCCAGTACTTC,CSASYGRARETQYF
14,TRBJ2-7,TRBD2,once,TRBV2,TGTGCTGACCAGCGGGAGGTAACCACCTACGAGCAGTACTTC,CADQREVTTYEQYF
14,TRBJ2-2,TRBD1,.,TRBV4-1,TGCGCCAGCAGCGACAGGGGGAACACCGGGGAGCTGTTTTTT,CASSDRGNTGELFF
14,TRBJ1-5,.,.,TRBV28,TGTGCCAGCAGTTATTTGAATAGCAATCAGCCCCAGCATTTT,CASSYLNSNQPQHF
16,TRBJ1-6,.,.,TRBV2,TGTGCCAGCAGTGAGAATGGGGTGGCACTTAATTCACCCCTCCACTTT,CASSENGVALNSPLHF
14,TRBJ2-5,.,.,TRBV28,TGTGCCAGCAGTTTAGGGGTAGGGATGGGGACCCAGTACTTC,CASSLGVGMGTQYF
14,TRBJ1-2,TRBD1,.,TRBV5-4,TGTGCCAGCAGCGCGACAGGGGCCAACTATGGCTACACCTTC,CASSATGANYGYTF
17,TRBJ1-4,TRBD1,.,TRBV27,TGTGCCAGCACCAGACAGGGGGCGCCGGGAACTAATGAAAAACTGTTTTTT,CASTRQGAPGTNEKLFF
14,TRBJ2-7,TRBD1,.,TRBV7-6,TGTGCCAGCAGCTTGACAGGGGGTACTTACGAGCAGTACTTC,CASSLTGGTYEQYF
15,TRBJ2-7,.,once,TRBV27,TGTGCCAGCAGTTTATCAAGGGGGACCAGCTACGAGCAGTACTTC,CASSLSRGTSYEQYF
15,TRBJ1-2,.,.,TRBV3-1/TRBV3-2,TGTGCCAGCAGCCAAGACGCCAGGGGATTCTATGGCTACACCTTC,CASSQDARGFYGYTF
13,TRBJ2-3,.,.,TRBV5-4,TGTGCCAGCAGCACGTTTAGCACAGATACGCAGTATTTT,CASSTFSTDTQYF
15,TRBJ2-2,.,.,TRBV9,TGTGCCATCCCTTTGAGGGAGGAGTCCACCGGGGAGCTGTTTTTT,CAIPLREESTGELFF
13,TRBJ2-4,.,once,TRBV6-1,TGTGCCAGCAGTGAATTGAACAGAAACATTCAGTACTTC,CASSELNRNIQYF
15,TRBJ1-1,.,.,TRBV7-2,TGTGCCAGCAGCTTACTGCGGGGCTTAAACACTGAAGCTTTCTTT,CASSLLRGLNTEAFF
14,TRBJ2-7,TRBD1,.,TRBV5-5,TGTGCCAGCAGGAGAGACAGGGGGCAGTACGAGCAGTACTTC,CASRRDRGQYEQYF
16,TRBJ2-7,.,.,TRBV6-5,TGTGCCAGCAGTTACGCAGAATCCCGGGACTCGGGCGAGCAGTACTTC,CASSYAESRDSGEQYF
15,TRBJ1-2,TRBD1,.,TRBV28,TGTGCCAGCAGTTTACAATCCGGGACAGTCTATGGCTACACCTTC,CASSLQSGTVYGYTF
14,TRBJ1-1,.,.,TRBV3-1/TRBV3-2,TGTGCCAGCAGCCAAGAGGGGGCCAGGACTGAAGCTTTCTTT,CASSQEGARTEAFF
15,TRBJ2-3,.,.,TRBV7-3,TGTGCCAGCAGCTCCCGGGACCGTAGCACAGATACGCAGTATTTT,CASSSRDRSTDTQYF
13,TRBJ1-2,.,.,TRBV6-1,TGTGCCAGCAGTGAAGCGGGCGTCTATGGCTACACCTTC,CASSEAGVYGYTF
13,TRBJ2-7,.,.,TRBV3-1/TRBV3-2,TGTGCCAGCAGCCCCCAGGGGAGGAACGAGCAGTACTTC,CASSPQGRNEQYF
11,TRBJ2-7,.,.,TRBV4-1,TGCGCCAGCAGCGACTATTACGAGCAGTACTTC,CASSDYYEQYF
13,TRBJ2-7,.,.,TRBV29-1,TGCAGCGTTTGTTCAACAAGAGGGGCCGAGCAGTACTTC,CSVCSTRGAEQYF
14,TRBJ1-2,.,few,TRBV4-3,TGCGCCAGCAGCCAAGAAACAGGGCCCTATGGCTACACCTTC,CASSQETGPYGYTF
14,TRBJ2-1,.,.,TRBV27,TGTGCCTCGCGTGTGGGTGGTCCACACAATGAGCAGTTCTTC,CASRVGGPHNEQFF
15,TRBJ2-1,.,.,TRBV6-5,TGTGCCAGCAGTTACTCCCAGGCGGATTACAATGAGCAGTTCTTC,CASSYSQADYNEQFF
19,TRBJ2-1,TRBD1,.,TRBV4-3,TGCGCCAGCAGCCAAGGTGGGATGGCCGGGACAGGGTCCTACAATGAGCAGTTCTTC,CASSQGGMAGTGSYNEQFF
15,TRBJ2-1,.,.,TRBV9,TGTGCCAGCAGCCTGGGGGTAGGCGCCTACAATGAGCAGTTCTTC,CASSLGVGAYNEQFF
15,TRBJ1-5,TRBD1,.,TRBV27,TGTGCCAGCAGGACCGACAGGGGGCTCAATCAGCCCCAGCATTTT,CASRTDRGLNQPQHF
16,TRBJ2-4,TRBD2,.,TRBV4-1,TGCGCCAGCAGCCAAGGGATGGGAGGGGCCAAAAACATTCAGTACTTC,CASSQGMGGAKNIQYF
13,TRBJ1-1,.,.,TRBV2,TGTGCCAGCAGTGAAGCCGCCAGTGGGCAAGCTTTCTTT,CASSEAASGQAFF
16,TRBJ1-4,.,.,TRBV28,TGTGCCAGCATCGACCCCAGGGGCCCAACTAATGAAAAACTGTTTTTT,CASIDPRGPTNEKLFF
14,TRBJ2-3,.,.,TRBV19,TGTGCCAGCAAAAGGGGCTCGGGTGGAGATACGCAGTATTTT,CASKRGSGGDTQYF
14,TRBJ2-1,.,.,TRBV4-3,TGCGCCAGCAGCCAAGATCTAGGGTCAAGTGAGCAGTTCTTC,CASSQDLGSSEQFF
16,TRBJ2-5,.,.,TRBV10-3,TGTGCCATCACTCCCGGTGTAGGGGGAAGACAAGAGACCCAGTACTTC,CAITPGVGGRQETQYF
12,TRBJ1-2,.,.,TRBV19,TGTGCCACTTACAGGGCAAACTATGGCTACACCTTC,CATYRANYGYTF
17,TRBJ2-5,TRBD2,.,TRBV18,TGTGCCAGCTCACCACCGCTGCGGGAGAGGGTGGGAGAGACCCAGTACTTC,CASSPPLRERVGETQYF
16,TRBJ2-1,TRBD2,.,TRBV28,TGTGCCAGCAGTTCAGCGGGACTAGCGGGTAACAATGAGCAGTTCTTC,CASSSAGLAGNNEQFF
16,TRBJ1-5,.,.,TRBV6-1,TGTGCCAGTAGTGGCTCACGGGGGCGAACCGATCAGCCCCAGCATTTT,CASSGSRGRTDQPQHF
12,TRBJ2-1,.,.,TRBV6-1,TGTGCCAGCAGTGAAACGGGCCTTGAGCAGTTCTTC,CASSETGLEQFF
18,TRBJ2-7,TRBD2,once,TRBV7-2,TGTGCCAGCAGCTTAGCCTCCGTAGCGGGAGGCCACTCCTACGAGCAGTACTTC,CASSLASVAGGHSYEQYF
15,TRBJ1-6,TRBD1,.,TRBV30,TGTGCCTGGAGTCTACCGGACAGGGGGAATTCACCCCTCCACTTT,CAWSLPDRGNSPLHF
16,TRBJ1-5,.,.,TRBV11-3,TGTGCCAGCACTAGAGGGGGAAGGGGCATTTATCAGCCCCAGCATTTT,CASTRGGRGIYQPQHF
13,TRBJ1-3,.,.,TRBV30,TGTGCCTGGAGCAGGGACTCTGGAAACACCATATATTTT,CAWSRDSGNTIYF
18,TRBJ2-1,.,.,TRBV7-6,TGTGCCAGCAGCGTCTATATTAGATTAGGGTTAGAGGGCAATGAGCAGTTCTTC,CASSVYIRLGLEGNEQFF
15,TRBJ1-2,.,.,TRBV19,TGTGCCAGTATGGGTCCCAGTCTCAATAACTATGGCTACACCTTC,CASMGPSLNNYGYTF
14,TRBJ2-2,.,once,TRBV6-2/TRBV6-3,TGTGCCAGCAGTTACGTTAGGAGGGCCGGGGAGCTGTTTTTT,CASSYVRRAGELFF
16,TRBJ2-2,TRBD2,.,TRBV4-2,TGTGCCAGCAGCCAAGGCGTAGCGGGAGGAGCCGGGGAGCTGTTTTTT,CASSQGVAGGAGELFF
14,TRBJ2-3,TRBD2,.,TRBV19,TGTGCCAGTAGGGCTGGGGGGGGTACAGATACGCAGTATTTT,CASRAGGGTDTQYF
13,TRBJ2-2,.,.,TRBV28,TGTGCCAGCAGGGACACTAACACCGGGGAGCTGTTTTTT,CASRDTNTGELFF